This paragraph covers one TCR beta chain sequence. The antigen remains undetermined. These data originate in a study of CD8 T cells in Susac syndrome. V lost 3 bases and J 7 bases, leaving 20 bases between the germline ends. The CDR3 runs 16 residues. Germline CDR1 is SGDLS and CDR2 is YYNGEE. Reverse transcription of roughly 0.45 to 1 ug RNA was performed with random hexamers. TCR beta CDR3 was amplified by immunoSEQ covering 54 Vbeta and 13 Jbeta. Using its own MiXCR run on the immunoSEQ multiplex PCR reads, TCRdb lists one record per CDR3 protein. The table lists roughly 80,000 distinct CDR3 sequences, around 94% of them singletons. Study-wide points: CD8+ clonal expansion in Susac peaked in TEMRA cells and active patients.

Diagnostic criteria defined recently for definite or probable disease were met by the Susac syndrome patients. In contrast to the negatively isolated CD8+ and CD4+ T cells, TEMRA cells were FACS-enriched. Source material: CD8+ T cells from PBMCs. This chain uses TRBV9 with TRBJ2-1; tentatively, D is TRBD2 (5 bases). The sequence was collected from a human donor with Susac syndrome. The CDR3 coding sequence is TGTGCCAGCAGCGCCCGGAACGGGGTAGGGCAAAATGAGCAGTTCTTC. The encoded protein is CASSARNGVGQNEQFF. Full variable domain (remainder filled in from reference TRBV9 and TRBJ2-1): DSGVTQTPKHLITATGQRVTLRCSPRSGDLSVYWYQQSLDQGLQFLIQYYNGEERAKGNILERFSAQQFPDLHSELNLSSLELGDSALYFCASSARNGVGQNEQFFGPGTRLTVL.